The 25 T cell receptor beta chains given below trace back to one sample, sequenced in a study of blood T cell repertoires in COVID-19. Profiled with immunoSEQ multiplex PCR; TCRdb holds only in-frame clones, not every one. This repertoire shows about 190,000 clones, approximately 88% found once; its top ten account for 3% to 3.5%. The sample taken for sequencing was PBMCs or T cells enriched from blood (not recorded which). The receptors originated from a woman in her twenties or thirties who had recovered from COVID-19.

The CDR3 DNA sequence: TGTGCCAGCAGTTTATCTCACAGGGGGCCCACTGAAGCTTTCTTT. Amino acid sequence: CASSLSHRGPTEAFF. The V call is TRBV28, the J call TRBJ1-1; 9 bases agree with TRBD1. Germline values: CDR1 MDHEN, CDR2 SYDVKM. The CDR3 extends over 15 amino acids. J gave up 4 bases and V 1 base, and 4 bases lay outside the gene matches.

The V and J genes are TRBV18 and TRBJ2-3; 8 bases align to TRBD1. The CDR3 contains 13 residues. The junction had 3 bases not matched to a gene; V was cut back by 4 bases and J by 6 bases. Germline V CDR1 and CDR2: KGHSH, LQKENI. The chain's CDR3 is CASSQRQGDTQYF. CDR3 DNA sequence: TGTGCCAGCTCACAGCGACAGGGGGATACGCAGTATTTT.

V and J are TRBV15 and TRBJ1-3, with a possible D match to TRBD1 (6 bases). The CDR3 covers 14 residues. V lost 6 bases to trimming and J lost 4 bases, with 13 bases between them. The germline CDR1 and CDR2 sequences are LNHNV and YYDKDF (reference sequence). The CDR3 region has the DNA TGTGCCACCAGTCCAACAGGGCTGGGAAACACCATATATTTT. Protein: CATSPTGLGNTIYF.

The genes are TRBV19 and TRBJ2-2; 9 bases agree with TRBD2. This CDR3 has 16 residues. Per germline, CDR1 LNHDA and CDR2 SQIVND (reference sequence). The V gene end was trimmed by 3 bases and the J gene end by 5 bases; junction bases not matched to a gene: 7. The CDR3: CASSIRGLARTGELFF. In DNA form, the CDR3 reads TGTGCCAGTAGTATCCGCGGACTAGCGCGGACCGGGGAGCTGTTTTTT.

This clone was counted once. The chain employs TRBV12-3 or TRBV12-4 and TRBJ1-5, with unresolved D. V was trimmed by 7 bases and J by 2 bases, leaving 9 bases between them. The CDR3 extends over 13 amino acids. CDR3 in DNA: TGTGCCAGCACCCCTGAGGGCAATCAGCCCCAGCATTTT. The encoded protein is CASTPEGNQPQHF.

This rearrangement joins TRBV3-1 (or the pseudogene TRBV3-2) to TRBJ2-3; possible D gene TRBD2, 7 bases. CDR1 and CDR2 (germline): LGHDT, YNNKEL (reference sequence). V was shortened by 4 bases and J by 4 bases, with 12 bases between the two germline ends. The length of the CDR3 is 14 residues. The CDR3 region is CASSLSGGPDTQYF. In DNA form, the CDR3 reads TGTGCCAGCAGCCTATCGGGGGGCCCAGATACGCAGTATTTT.

This chain links TRBV9 with TRBJ2-7, with TRBD1 matching over 7 bases. Germline assignment: CDR1 SGDLS and CDR2 YYNGEE. The CDR3 spans 15 residues. Trimming at V came to 5 bases and at J to 2 bases, leaving 10 bases not matched to a gene. The CDR3 sequence: CASSAREGQTYEQYF. As DNA, the CDR3 is TGTGCCAGCAGTGCTAGAGAGGGACAGACCTACGAGCAGTACTTC.

The J gene is TRBJ1-2, the V gene TRBV27, with 7 bases matching TRBD1. The V gene's germline CDR1 is MNHEY and CDR2 SMNVEV (reference sequence). The CDR3 length is 12 residues. The trim removed 5 bases at V and 5 bases at J, leaving 2 bases unmatched. In nucleotides, the CDR3 is TGTGCCAGCAGTCCACAGGGGTATGGCTACACCTTC. Its protein is CASSPQGYGYTF.

The chain employs TRBV10-3 and TRBJ2-7, with a possible D match to TRBD1 (6 bases). CDR3 length equals 13 residues. V was trimmed by 6 bases and J by 0 bases, leaving 9 bases between them. CDR1 and CDR2 from the germline V gene are ENHRY and SYGVKD. The CDR3 nucleotides are TGTGCCATCAGGGTGACAGGCTCCTACGAGCAGTACTTC. It translates to CAIRVTGSYEQYF.

V gene TRBV5-5 combines with J gene TRBJ1-2; 7 bases agree with TRBD1. The junction had 8 bases not matched to a gene; V was cut back by 4 bases and J by 8 bases. The V gene's germline CDR1 is SGHKS and CDR2 YYEKEE (reference sequence). The CDR3 totals 13 residues. The CDR3 spells CASSLWDSRGYTF. CDR3 DNA sequence: TGTGCCAGCAGCCTGTGGGACAGCCGCGGCTACACCTTC.

This clone appeared once. The chain links TRBV3-1 (or the pseudogene TRBV3-2) to TRBJ2-7; D may be TRBD2 (6 bases). Germline V gene sequence: CDR1 LGHDT, CDR2 YNNKEL (reference sequence). This CDR3 contains 17 residues. Trimming removed 4 bases from V and 0 bases from J, with 19 bases in between. CDR3 region: CASSLRTSGLYSYEQYF. The CDR3 coding sequence is TGTGCCAGCAGCCTACGTACCAGCGGGCTTTACTCCTACGAGCAGTACTTC.

This clone was recorded once. The chain has TRBV6-5 and TRBJ2-3; 11 positions agree with TRBD2. Looked up from germline, CDR1 is MNHEY and CDR2 is SVGAGI. V lost 5 bases to trimming and J lost 2 bases; unmatched junction nucleotides: 3. The CDR3 loop spans 15 amino acids. CDR3 region: CASSLLAGATDTQYF. The CDR3 DNA sequence: TGTGCCAGCAGTCTACTAGCGGGGGCCACAGATACGCAGTATTTT.

The sample holds one count of this clone. The rearrangement uses TRBV7-9 and TRBJ1-6; unclear D gene. CDR3 length equals 13 residues. Deletions cut 7 bases from V and 7 bases from J, with 11 bases between. Germline lookup yields CDR1 SEHNR and CDR2 FQNEAQ (reference sequence). The CDR3 coding sequence is TGTGCCAGCAACAAAGTTGAGAATTCACCCCTCCACTTT. Residues: CASNKVENSPLHF.

The chain uses TRBV5-1 and TRBJ2-3; 7 bases are shared with TRBD2. The CDR3 loop spans 18 amino acids. Germline lookup yields CDR1 SGHRS and CDR2 YFSETQ. Trimming took 1 base from V and 2 from J; bases not matched to a gene: 13. CDR3 nucleotide sequence: TGCGCCAGCAGCTTGAAATTCCCGCCAGCGGGGATCACAGATACGCAGTATTTT. Its translation: CASSLKFPPAGITDTQYF.

J is TRBJ1-2 and V is TRBV29-1, with 12 bases matching TRBD1. The CDR3 contains 13 residues. V shed 7 bases and J 11 bases; nucleotides not matched to a gene: 11. Germline V gene data show CDR1 as SQVTM and CDR2 as ANQGSEA. CDR3 DNA: TGCAGCGCTAATACGGGACAGGGGGCAGCGTACACCTTC. This translates into CSANTGQGAAYTF.

The genes are TRBV19 and TRBJ1-1; D might be TRBD1 (5 bases). V was trimmed by 4 bases and J by 0 bases, leaving 18 bases between them. The CDR3 sequence is 17 residues long. Germline V gene data show CDR1 as LNHDA and CDR2 as SQIVND (reference sequence). The CDR3 reads CASSSGARQSMNTEAFF. CDR3 coding DNA: TGTGCCAGTAGTAGCGGTGCACGACAGAGCATGAACACTGAAGCTTTCTTT.

CDR3 DNA sequence: TGTGCCAGCAGCCTGGGGACTAGCGGGGGGCACAATGAGCAGTTCTTC. This encodes CASSLGTSGGHNEQFF. The genes are TRBV3-1 (or the pseudogene TRBV3-2) and TRBJ2-1, with 15 bases identical to TRBD2. V lost 4 bases to trimming and J lost 5 bases; unmatched junction nucleotides: 3. The germline gives CDR1 LGHDT, CDR2 YNNKEL (reference sequence). The CDR3 runs 16 residues.

This clone was seen once. This chain uses TRBV3-1 (or the pseudogene TRBV3-2) with TRBJ1-3, with a possible D match to TRBD1 (6 bases). Trimming removed 1 base at V and 3 bases at J, with 13 bases between. The CDR3 runs to 16 residues. Germline V CDR1 and CDR2: LGHDT, YNNKEL (reference sequence). The DNA of the CDR3 is TGTGCCAGCAGCCAAGGTGACGAGGGGGATGGAAACACCATATATTTT. It codes for CASSQGDEGDGNTIYF.

The chain is built from TRBV7-8 and TRBJ1-2, with D tentatively TRBD1 (5 bases). The CDR3 covers 14 residues. CDR1 is SGHVS, CDR2 FQNEAQ, per germline. V gave up 3 bases and J gave up 3 bases, with 11 bases separating them. CDR3 coding DNA: TGTGCCAGCAGCTTTACAGGTGGCGACTATGGCTACACCTTC. Its protein is CASSFTGGDYGYTF.

The chain uses TRBV5-6 and TRBJ1-3, with D hard to call. The CDR3 is 15 residues long. Germline V gene data show CDR1 as SGHDT and CDR2 as YYEEEE. V lost 2 bases to trimming and J lost 7 bases, with 16 bases between them. CDR3 in amino acids: CASSFVFSSTNTIYF. Written as DNA, the CDR3 is TGTGCCAGCAGCTTTGTGTTTTCTAGTACGAACACCATATATTTT.

The J gene is TRBJ2-2, the V gene TRBV27; TRBD2 matches at 16 bases. The germline CDR1 and CDR2 sequences are MNHEY and SMNVEV (reference sequence). CDR3 length equals 17 residues. V lost 5 bases to trimming and J lost 7 bases; unmatched junction nucleotides: 7. This chain's CDR3 is CASSGTSGGAGGGELFF. CDR3 nucleotide sequence: TGTGCCAGCAGTGGGACTAGCGGGGGGGCCGGAGGCGGGGAGCTGTTTTTT.

The genes are TRBV4-2 and TRBJ1-3; possibly TRBD1 for D (5 bases). CDR3 size: 16 residues. Germline loops: CDR1 LGHNA, CDR2 YNFKEQ. Trimming removed 1 base at V and 4 bases at J, with 14 bases between. CDR3 sequence: CASSQVGQGSGNTIYF. In nucleotides, the CDR3 is TGTGCCAGCAGCCAAGTCGGGCAGGGTTCAGGAAACACCATATATTTT.

This clone was counted only a few times. The chain is built from TRBV6-5 and TRBJ1-3; D is ambiguous. Trimming cost V 5 bases and J 2 bases, with 13 bases left between them. This CDR3 has 15 residues. Per germline, CDR1 MNHEY and CDR2 SVGAGI. Written as DNA, the CDR3 is TGTGCCAGCAGTCCCAGGAGGGTAACTGGAAACACCATATATTTT. Translating gives CASSPRRVTGNTIYF.

The chain carries TRBV12-5 and TRBJ2-4; D possibly corresponds to TRBD1 (6 bases). V was clipped by 8 bases and J by 0 bases, with 17 bases between them. The CDR3 covers 16 residues. Germline lookup yields CDR1 LGHNT and CDR2 FRNRAP. CDR3 protein: CASIPPQGLAKNIQYF. CDR3 DNA sequence: TGTGCTAGTATCCCTCCACAGGGCCTAGCCAAAAACATTCAGTACTTC.

This clone has a handful of counts. The chain links TRBV6-5 to TRBJ2-3; D remains unclear. Germline loops: CDR1 MNHEY, CDR2 SVGAGI. Trimming pared 10 bases from V and 0 bases from J, leaving 14 bases between. This CDR3 contains 14 residues. Written as DNA, the CDR3 is TGTGCCACCCTCATTGGCGGCAGCACAGATACGCAGTATTTT. Encoded protein: CATLIGGSTDTQYF.